The 30 T cell receptor beta chains below come from one sample, sequenced in a study of spatial heterogeneity in lung cancer (dated by TCRdb to between 2018 and 2021). Summary of the overall study and its limitations: The number of expanded intratumoral alpha and beta TCRs correlated with the tumor nonsynonymous mutation count.

The time point label of this sample denotes: sample taken at primary tumor resection. The library was prepared using 5' RACE. The sequencer listed for this sample is NextSeq 500. TCRdb reanalyzed the raw reads on its own, using fastp at Q25 for trimming and MiXCR for clone calling, and kept in-frame beta chains. Every CDR3 protein is listed once, alongside the most common genes and DNA of its rows. The sample records 9,000 to 9,500 distinct CDR3 sequences, roughly 8.4% of which are singletons. 24% of the sample is taken by the ten largest. No antigen has been identified for these receptors. The sample here was lung tumor tissue, taken at surgery. These receptors were obtained from a male donor with early-stage non-small cell lung cancer.

This clonotype was recorded a few times. This chain uses TRBV27 with TRBJ2-7; 7 bases line up with TRBD1. Losses at the gene ends were 7 bases for V and 6 bases for J; bases not matched to a gene: 12. CDR1 is MNHEY and CDR2 is SMNVEV in the germline V gene (reference sequence). The CDR3 contains 14 residues. The CDR3 region has the DNA TGTGCCAGCACCTCCCTAGGGGGCGATCGCGAGCAGTACTTC. This sequence encodes CASTSLGGDREQYF.

This clonotype was counted between two and nine times. The CDR3 DNA follows: TGCGCCAGCAGCCCGAGGGCGGCGGGAGCCTACGAGCAGTACTTC. This encodes CASSPRAAGAYEQYF. The J gene is TRBJ2-7, the V gene TRBV5-1; 7 bases align to TRBD2. The CDR3 is made up of 15 amino acids. V shed 4 bases and J 2 bases; nucleotides not matched to a gene: 9. CDR1 is SGHRS, CDR2 YFSETQ, per germline.

The rearrangement uses TRBV9 and TRBJ1-5; no definite D call. V was shortened by 0 bases and J by 3 bases, with 4 bases between the two germline ends. The germline CDR1 and CDR2 sequences are SGDLS and YYNGEE. The CDR3 is 13 amino acids. The CDR3 reads CASSVEDNQPQHF. As DNA, the CDR3 is TGTGCCAGCAGCGTAGAGGACAATCAGCCCCAGCATTTT.

The sample holds many counts of this clonotype. The rearrangement joins TRBV4-1 to TRBJ1-2; D is unclear. This CDR3 comprises 12 residues. Looked up from germline, CDR1 is MGHRA and CDR2 is YSYEKL. V was shortened by 3 bases and J by 7 bases, with 9 bases between the two germline ends. CDR3 DNA sequence: TGCGCCAGCAGCCAGGGTAGCGGTGGCTACACCTTC. This sequence encodes CASSQGSGGYTF.

This clonotype was counted ten times or more. This chain uses TRBV19 with TRBJ2-7; no clear D. In germline, CDR1 is LNHDA, CDR2 SQIVND (reference sequence). There are 14 residues in the CDR3. V gave up 2 bases and J gave up 1 base, with 9 bases separating them. The CDR3 region is CASSIIWGSYEQYF. The DNA for the CDR3 is TGTGCCAGTAGTATAATTTGGGGTTCCTACGAGCAGTACTTC.

The J gene is TRBJ1-4, the V gene TRBV5-1; tentative D call: TRBD1 (5 bases). CDR1 and CDR2 from the germline V gene are SGHRS and YFSETQ. The V end was cut by 0 bases, the J end by 10 bases, with 16 bases between. The CDR3 is 15 residues long. The CDR3 DNA sequence: TGCGCCAGCAGCTTGGCCCCCGGCAGGGTGGGAAAACTGTTTTTT. This translates into CASSLAPGRVGKLFF. Filled out from reference TRBV5-1 and TRBJ1-4, the complete variable domain reads KAGVTQTPRYLIKTRGQQVTLSCSPISGHRSVSWYQQTPGQGLQFLFEYFSETQRNKGNFPGRFSGRQFSNSRSEMNVSTLELGDSALYLCASSLAPGRVGKLFFGSGTQLSVL.

For this clonotype: This may be a read error, as it is one base from a much larger clone. The rearrangement joins TRBV9 to TRBJ2-6; D is possibly TRBD1 (5 bases). Germline CDR1 is SGDLS and CDR2 is YYNGEE. The V gene lost 1 base and the J gene lost 2 bases, with 7 bases spanning the gap. The CDR3 has 15 residues. The chain's CDR3 is CASSVRGPGANVLTF. For the CDR3, the DNA is TGTGCCAGCAGCGTAAGGGGCCCTGGGGCCAACGTCCTGACTTTC.

V and J are TRBV25-1 and TRBJ2-7, with D uncertain. The V end was cut by 5 bases, the J end by 6 bases, with 8 bases between. CDR3 size: 11 residues. The germline V gene has CDR1 MGHDK and CDR2 SYGVNS. CDR3 sequence (DNA): TGTGCCAGCAGTCAAATCGGCGAGCAGTACTTC. This sequence encodes CASSQIGEQYF.

This clonotype was counted between two and nine times. The rearrangement joins TRBV4-2 to TRBJ2-7; the D gene is possibly TRBD1 (6 bases). There are 15 residues in the CDR3. The V and J ends lost 2 bases and 4 bases respectively, with 15 bases between them. CDR1 is LGHNA, CDR2 YNFKEQ, per germline. The CDR3 loop reads CASSQPGTSWYEQYF. The CDR3 coding sequence is TGTGCCAGCAGCCAACCCGGGACATCCTGGTACGAGCAGTACTTC.

This clonotype was observed at least ten times. The chain recombines TRBV10-3 with TRBJ1-2; D might be TRBD1 (5 bases). V dropped 0 bases and J dropped 6 bases, with 14 bases sitting between them. The germline V gene has CDR1 ENHRY and CDR2 SYGVKD. This CDR3 is 15 amino acids long. This CDR3 reads CAISESGHPSDGYTF. The CDR3 coding sequence is TGTGCCATCAGTGAGTCGGGGCACCCCAGCGATGGCTACACCTTC.

This clonotype has a count of ten or more. The genes are TRBV5-1 and TRBJ2-1; possibly TRBD1 for D (5 bases). V was trimmed by 0 bases and J by 6 bases, leaving 7 bases between them. This CDR3 contains 13 residues. Germline loops: CDR1 SGHRS, CDR2 YFSETQ. CDR3 DNA sequence: TGCGCCAGCAGCTTGGTTAGGGGCAATGAGCAGTTCTTC. This codes for CASSLVRGNEQFF.

V gene TRBV12-3 or TRBV12-4 combines with J gene TRBJ1-2; D is unclear. The length of the CDR3 is 14 residues. V gave up 5 bases and J gave up 2 bases, with 12 bases separating them. Here the CDR3 DNA reads TGTGCCAGCAGTCCGGTCGTGAAGAACTATGGCTACACCTTC. It codes for CASSPVVKNYGYTF.

The CDR3 spells CASSRLAGGPYEQYF. Written as DNA, the CDR3 is TGTGCCAGCAGCAGACTAGCGGGAGGGCCCTACGAGCAGTACTTC. V and J are TRBV28 and TRBJ2-7; 14 bases are shared with TRBD2. Germline V gene lookup returns CDR1 MDHEN and CDR2 SYDVKM. Unmatched junction bases numbered 3, after V lost 6 bases and J lost 2 bases. The CDR3 is 15 amino acids.

This clonotype was counted at least ten times. The genes are TRBV5-1 and TRBJ2-7; 8 bases match TRBD1. With V trimmed by 1 base and J by 5 bases, 5 bases remained unmatched. The CDR3 loop spans 14 amino acids. The V gene's germline CDR1 is SGHRS and CDR2 YFSETQ. This chain's CDR3 is CASSLRAGGHEQYF. In DNA form, the CDR3 reads TGCGCCAGCAGCTTGCGGGCAGGGGGCCACGAGCAGTACTTC.

V and J are TRBV24-1 and TRBJ2-1; 12 positions match TRBD2. V lost 6 bases, J lost 7 bases, and 3 bases stayed unmatched. The CDR3 spans 14 residues. Germline V CDR1 and CDR2: KGHDR, SFDVKD. CDR3 in DNA: TGTGCCACCAGTTCCGGACTAGCGGGAAATGAGCAGTTCTTC. This gives the protein CATSSGLAGNEQFF.

This clonotype was observed a handful of times. This may be a read error: a much more frequent sequence differs by one nucleotide. The gene calls are TRBV7-6 and TRBJ2-5, with D uncertain. CDR3 length equals 11 residues. Germline V CDR1 and CDR2: SGHVS, FNYEAQ. For the CDR3, the DNA is TGTGTCAGCAGCCCACAGAGGACCCAGTACTTC. This sequence encodes CVSSPQRTQYF.

V usage is TRBV18 and J usage is TRBJ1-3, with a weak D call TRBD1 (6 bases). Germline CDR1 and CDR2: KGHSH and LQKENI. V lost 3 bases and J lost 0, with 15 bases in between. The CDR3 consists of 17 residues. Written as DNA, the CDR3 is TGTGCCAGCTCACCTTATTCGACAGGCCTCTCTGGAAACACCATATATTTT. Protein: CASSPYSTGLSGNTIYF.

V gene TRBV11-2 combines with J gene TRBJ1-2; D may be TRBD1 (5 bases). The CDR3 contains 14 residues. Trimming pared 5 bases from V and 4 bases from J, leaving 14 bases between. From germline, CDR1 is SGHAT and CDR2 FQNNGV. CDR3 protein: CASSGLQAFYGYTF. The CDR3 DNA sequence: TGTGCCAGCAGCGGATTACAGGCCTTCTATGGCTACACCTTC.

V and J are TRBV5-4 and TRBJ2-3; TRBD1 or TRBD2 may be the D gene (5 bases each). CDR1 is SGHNT, CDR2 YYREEE, per germline (reference sequence). The CDR3 loop spans 13 amino acids. Trimming removed 3 bases at V and 5 bases at J, with 10 bases between. The chain's CDR3 is CASSWLGGDTQYF. The CDR3 DNA sequence: TGTGCCAGCAGCTGGCTTGGGGGAGATACGCAGTATTTT.

This clonotype was observed at least ten times. V is TRBV19 and J is TRBJ2-5; TRBD2 aligns across 12 bases. Trimming took 5 bases from V and 3 from J; bases not matched to a gene: 4. The CDR3 is made up of 15 amino acids. Germline V lookup: CDR1 LNHDA, CDR2 SQIVND (reference sequence). The CDR3 region is CASSPRLAGEETQYF. Written as DNA, the CDR3 is TGTGCCAGTAGTCCGAGACTAGCGGGAGAAGAGACCCAGTACTTC.

By share, this clonotype ranks as medium-sized. CDR3 protein: CASSRGLAEDTQYF. CDR3 nucleotides: TGTGCCAGCAGCAGAGGACTAGCGGAAGATACGCAGTATTTT. The chain carries TRBV7-2 and TRBJ2-3, with TRBD2 matching 10 bases. V lost 5 bases to trimming and J lost 5 bases; unmatched junction nucleotides: 4. CDR3 length: 14 residues. CDR1 SGHTA and CDR2 FQGNSA come from the germline V gene. Variable domain in full (rest from reference TRBV7-2 and TRBJ2-3): GAGVSQSPSNKVTEKGKDVELRCDPISGHTALYWYRQSLGQGLEFLIYFQGNSAPDKSGLPSDRFSAERTGGSVSTLTIQRTQQEDSAVYLCASSRGLAEDTQYFGPGTRLTVL.

V is TRBV5-1 and J is TRBJ1-5, with 9 bases that match TRBD1. This CDR3 contains 15 residues. V dropped 3 bases and J dropped 6; count of bases not matched to a gene: 7. Germline V gene data show CDR1 as SGHRS and CDR2 as YFSETQ. CDR3 in DNA: TGCGCCAGCAGCTGGACAGGGGCGTTGGGTCAGCCCCAGCATTTT. Its protein product is CASSWTGALGQPQHF.

The rearrangement joins TRBV18 to TRBJ1-5; unclear D gene. The CDR3 covers 13 residues. Germline V gene sequence: CDR1 KGHSH, CDR2 LQKENI. V lost 6 bases to trimming and J lost 4 bases, with 10 bases between them. This chain's CDR3 is CASSNGGNQPQHF. CDR3 coding DNA: TGTGCCAGCTCCAACGGAGGGAATCAGCCCCAGCATTTT.

Ten or more counts support this clonotype. The rearrangement links TRBV29-1 to TRBJ1-2; 7 bases agree with TRBD1. The CDR3 consists of 13 residues. The germline CDR1 and CDR2 sequences are SQVTM and ANQGSEA. V dropped 2 bases and J dropped 6; count of bases not matched to a gene: 6. This chain's CDR3 is CSVEKDRVNGYTF. DNA for the CDR3: TGCAGCGTTGAAAAAGACAGGGTAAATGGCTACACCTTC.

In this sample, this clonotype turned up many times. The V gene is TRBV11-2, the J gene TRBJ2-1, with a tentative D call TRBD2 (5 bases). The CDR3 is made up of 14 amino acids. Germline V gene lookup returns CDR1 SGHAT and CDR2 FQNNGV. V was trimmed by 3 bases and J by 4 bases, leaving 10 bases between them. CDR3 residues: CASSFGGSYNEQFF. In DNA, the CDR3 is TGTGCCAGCAGCTTTGGTGGGAGTTACAATGAGCAGTTCTTC.

This clonotype has ten or more counts. The rearrangement joins TRBV21-1 to TRBJ2-2; the D call in the table, TRBD2, was not verified against the DNA. TRBV21-1 has pseudogene status. The CDR3 runs 18 residues. CDR3 coding DNA: TGTGCCAGCAGCAAAGCGCTAACTAGCGGGAGATGGACCGGGGAGCTGTTTTTT. Amino acids: CASSKALTSGRWTGELFF.

The rearrangement uses TRBV6-5 and TRBJ2-7; D perhaps matches TRBD1 (5 bases). The V end was cut by 6 bases, the J end by 3 bases, with 15 bases between. Per germline, CDR1 MNHEY and CDR2 SVGAGI. The CDR3 loop spans 14 amino acids. This CDR3 is CASSPDGHGYEQYF. DNA of the CDR3: TGTGCCAGCAGCCCTGACGGACACGGCTACGAGCAGTACTTC.

This clonotype was detected only a few times. The rearrangement links TRBV5-4 to TRBJ2-2, with D perhaps given as TRBD1 or TRBD2 (5 bases each). CDR3 size: 14 residues. Trimming removed 4 bases at V and 3 bases at J, with 10 bases between. CDR1 and CDR2 from the germline V gene are SGHNT and YYREEE (reference sequence). The DNA of the CDR3 is TGTGCCAGCAGCGGCAGGGACGACACCGGGGAGCTGTTTTTT. Residues: CASSGRDDTGELFF.

A few counts support this clonotype. The CDR3 DNA is TGTGCCAGCAGTTCCGGGCTGTACTCCTACGAGCAGTACTTC. It is translated as CASSSGLYSYEQYF. V is TRBV28 and J is TRBJ2-7; D unclear. Trimming cost V 4 bases and J 0 bases, with 10 bases left between them. Germline lookup yields CDR1 MDHEN and CDR2 SYDVKM. This CDR3 region has 14 residues.

The sample holds many counts of this clonotype. The chain combines TRBV18 with TRBJ1-2; D is unresolved. The CDR3 runs 13 residues. Per the germline V gene, CDR1 is KGHSH and CDR2 is LQKENI. V was cut by 6 bases and J by 8 bases, with 16 bases left in between. The CDR3 reads CASSDLSVGGYTF. CDR3 in DNA: TGTGCCAGCTCGGACTTGTCGGTGGGGGGCTACACCTTC.